The 16 T cell receptor beta chains below were found in one sample sequenced in a study of blood T cell repertoires in COVID-19. The table came from immunoSEQ multiplex PCR; TCRdb's copy has only in-frame clones and leaves some out. The sample has some 260,000 clones; about 90% are singletons. Sequenced input: peripheral blood. These receptor sequences come from a woman aged 65 to 85 with COVID-19, enrolled during active disease.

CDR3 in amino acids: CASTQIKGTEAFF. The CDR3 bases are TGTGCCAGCACCCAAATAAAGGGGACTGAAGCTTTCTTT. The chain recombines TRBV12-3 or TRBV12-4 with TRBJ1-1; the D gene is possibly TRBD1 (5 bases). V was cut by 7 bases and J by 5 bases, with 14 bases left in between. The CDR3 is 13 amino acids.

The chain links TRBV11-2 to TRBJ1-1; maybe TRBD1 (6 bases). The CDR3 loop spans 15 amino acids. Trimming took off 3 bases at V and 2 bases at J, with 13 bases between the two ends. Germline CDR1 reads SGHAT; CDR2 reads FQNNGV. In nucleotides, the CDR3 is TGTGCCAGCAGCTTCCACGGACAGCCTAACACTGAAGCTTTCTTT. This codes for CASSFHGQPNTEAFF.

Only one count was recorded for this clone. The rearrangement links TRBV3-1 (or the pseudogene TRBV3-2) to TRBJ1-6, with 9 positions matching TRBD1. The trim removed 6 bases at V and 9 bases at J, leaving 6 bases unmatched. Germline V gene lookup returns CDR1 LGHDT and CDR2 YNNKEL (reference sequence). The CDR3 sequence is 14 residues long. CDR3 coding DNA: TGTGCCAGCAGACGGGACAGGGAGGCTTCACCCCTCCACTTT. As protein: CASRRDREASPLHF.

J is TRBJ2-7 and V is TRBV10-3, with 7 bases that match TRBD1. J was trimmed by 3 bases and V by 2 bases; bases with no gene match: 7. The CDR3 runs to 15 residues. From germline, CDR1 is ENHRY and CDR2 SYGVKD. The CDR3 sequence is CAISEPQGMLYEQYF. The CDR3 bases are TGTGCCATCAGTGAGCCACAGGGGATGCTCTACGAGCAGTACTTC.

This rearrangement joins TRBV5-1 to TRBJ2-7, with D possibly matching TRBD1 (5 bases). The V end lost 4 bases, the J end lost 0 bases, and 11 bases lay between the germline ends. This CDR3 spans 14 amino acids. The germline V gene has CDR1 SGHRS and CDR2 YFSETQ. The CDR3 sequence is CASSKQVSSYEQYF. The DNA of the CDR3 is TGCGCCAGCAGCAAACAGGTGAGCTCCTACGAGCAGTACTTC.

The gene calls are TRBV27 and TRBJ2-7, with D perhaps TRBD1 (6 bases). V lost 0 bases, J lost 0 bases, and 6 bases lay in between. The CDR3 covers 14 residues. In germline, CDR1 is MNHEY, CDR2 SMNVEV (reference sequence). The CDR3 DNA reads TGTGCCAGCAGTTTATCGGACAGCTCCTACGAGCAGTACTTC. Amino acids: CASSLSDSSYEQYF.

The chain joins TRBV9 to TRBJ1-2, with 8 bases lining up with TRBD1. This CDR3 has 12 amino acids. Trimming cost V 3 bases and J 8 bases; bases outside gene matches: 3. CDR1 is SGDLS and CDR2 is YYNGEE in the germline V gene. The CDR3 is CASSGRGLGYTF. Here the CDR3 DNA reads TGTGCCAGCAGCGGCAGGGGGCTAGGCTACACCTTC.

The rearrangement links TRBV9 to TRBJ2-3; TRBD2 matches 12 bases. The J segment lost 6 bases and the V segment lost 1 base, leaving 3 bases of the junction unmatched. The germline gives CDR1 SGDLS, CDR2 YYNGEE. There are 15 residues in the CDR3. The CDR3 DNA reads TGTGCCAGCAGCGTACGGACTAGCGGGGCGGATACGCAGTATTTT. It specifies CASSVRTSGADTQYF.

This chain uses TRBV4-1 with TRBJ2-7; 7 bases are shared with TRBD1. V lost 0 bases, J lost 7 bases, and 3 bases stayed unmatched. Germline values: CDR1 MGHRA, CDR2 YSYEKL. The CDR3 totals 13 residues. The CDR3, as DNA: TGCGCCAGCAGCCAAGATCGGGACAGAGAGCAGTACTTC. Translated: CASSQDRDREQYF.

CDR3: CASRTGAINQPQHF. The CDR3 DNA follows: TGTGCCAGTAGGACAGGGGCGATCAATCAGCCCCAGCATTTT. The rearrangement links TRBV19 to TRBJ1-5, with 8 bases fitting TRBD1. The CDR3 totals 14 residues. CDR1 and CDR2 from the germline V gene are LNHDA and SQIVND (reference sequence). J was trimmed by 3 bases and V by 6 bases; bases with no gene match: 4.

The chain combines TRBV28 with TRBJ2-3, with 10 bases lining up with TRBD2. The CDR3 is 17 residues long. The V and J ends lost 5 bases and 5 bases, in that order; junction bases with no gene match: 13. In germline, CDR1 is MDHEN, CDR2 SYDVKM. The CDR3 is CASSLTGAGGPGDTQYF. The CDR3 DNA follows: TGTGCCAGCAGTCTTACGGGAGCGGGAGGGCCCGGAGATACGCAGTATTTT.

This sequence joins TRBV7-9 and TRBJ2-3, with 10 bases fitting TRBD1. Germline CDR1 and CDR2: SEHNR and FQNEAQ (reference sequence). The CDR3 is made up of 16 amino acids. V trimming: 5 bases; J trimming: 5 bases; junction bases outside the gene matches: 10. CDR3 amino acids: CASSPGQGLVGDTQYF. The CDR3 DNA sequence: TGTGCCAGCAGCCCGGGACAGGGGTTGGTAGGAGATACGCAGTATTTT.

This chain uses TRBV29-1 with TRBJ1-1, with 9 bases lining up with TRBD1. The germline V gene has CDR1 SQVTM and CDR2 ANQGSEA. V gave up 8 bases and J gave up 6 bases; unmatched junction bases: 4. The CDR3 is 11 amino acids. CDR3 protein: CSFRDRAEAFF. The DNA of the CDR3 is TGCAGCTTCCGGGACAGGGCTGAAGCTTTCTTT.

The chain has TRBV6-5 and TRBJ1-5; 7 bases agree with TRBD1. The length of the CDR3 is 16 residues. The V segment lost 0 bases and the J segment 4 bases; nucleotides outside the gene matches: 6. Per germline, CDR1 MNHEY and CDR2 SVGAGI. CDR3: CASSYSRQGWNQPQHF. CDR3 nucleotides: TGTGCCAGCAGTTACTCGAGACAGGGTTGGAATCAGCCCCAGCATTTT.

V usage is TRBV24-1 and J usage is TRBJ2-2; 8 bases map to TRBD1. CDR3 length: 18 residues. Germline CDR1 is KGHDR and CDR2 is SFDVKD. V dropped 1 base and J dropped 6; count of bases not matched to a gene: 12. The CDR3 loop is CATSDLLVGRTGSGELFF. The CDR3 region has the DNA TGTGCCACCAGTGATTTATTAGTAGGTAGGACAGGGTCCGGGGAGCTGTTTTTT.

For the CDR3, the DNA is TGTGCCAGCAGCGTAGTCCCCACCCACAACACAGATACGCAGTATTTT. Its protein product is CASSVVPTHNTDTQYF. V gene TRBV9 combines with J gene TRBJ2-3; D is unresolved. Germline CDR1 SGDLS, CDR2 YYNGEE. Trimming cost V 0 bases and J 2 bases, with 13 bases left between them. CDR3 length: 16 residues. The complete variable domain, with remaining parts taken from reference TRBV9 and TRBJ2-3, reads DSGVTQTPKHLITATGQRVTLRCSPRSGDLSVYWYQQSLDQGLQFLIQYYNGEERAKGNILERFSAQQFPDLHSELNLSSLELGDSALYFCASSVVPTHNTDTQYFGPGTRLTVL.